This T cell receptor (beta chain) stems from a study of beta chain features in type 1 diabetes. After removal of 4 bases from V and 8 bases from J, the junction contained 4 bases not matched to a gene. CDR1 and CDR2 (germline): SQVTM, ANQGSEA. The CDR3 is 12 amino acids. In this sample, this clone turned up a few times. Every isolated RNA sample was fully reverse transcribed, so sequencing captured expressed TCRB transcripts. Profiled with immunoSEQ multiplex PCR; TCRdb holds only in-frame clones, not every one. This repertoire shows just over 150,000 clones, roughly 10% found once; its top ten account for under 2.5%.

The source material was central memory CD4+ T cells from blood. This sequence originates from a man younger than 30 in good health. The chain links TRBV29-1 to TRBJ1-2, with TRBD1 identical over 10 bases. CDR3 protein: CSVGDRGQGYTF. The CDR3 coding sequence is TGCAGCGTTGGCGACAGGGGGCAAGGCTACACCTTC.